The subject of this entry is one T cell receptor beta chain. Antigen: not known. This sample stems from a study of OX40 agonist ivuxolimab in advanced cancers. Study overall: Intravenous ivuxolimab was administered to patients every 2 weeks at 0.01 to 10 mg/kg. Patients were 82.7% male with ages roughly 23 to 85, mean 60.

Study observations and caveats: At 0.1 to 3.0 mg/kg and by week 6, clonal expansion occurred in CD4+ and CD8+ blood T cells. Partly responding patients at 0.1-3.0 mg/kg showed some of the smallest clonal expansion.

Germline-derived CDR1 and CDR2 are KGHSH and LQKENI. The CDR3 length is 14 residues. Trimming shortened V by 4 bases and J by 0 bases, and 7 bases separated the two germline ends. This table comes from immunoSEQ multiplex PCR, and its TCRdb copy is limited to in-frame clones, with some not included. Of about 93,000 clones listed, nearly 90% are singletons. The TCR sequence derives from an adult with an advanced solid tumor such as melanoma, head and neck, liver or kidney cancer. This specimen was CD4+ or CD8+ T cells sorted from blood, taken in a trial of the OX40 agonist ivuxolimab. The rearrangement links TRBV18 to TRBJ2-1; the D is unclear. The CDR3 loop is CASSQETSYNEQFF. The CDR3 bases are TGTGCCAGCTCACAAGAAACCTCCTACAATGAGCAGTTCTTC.